One and the same sample provided the 27 T cell receptor beta chains below, sequenced in a study of T cells in Graves' hyperthyroidism and ophthalmopathy. TCR beta CDR3 sequences were amplified from RNA transcripts. Carried out on the TCR CDR3, a first-round RT-PCR used the HTBI primer set. TCRdb analysed the multiplex PCR reads with MiXCR anew, one entry per CDR3 protein. This sample carries under 600,000 distinct CDR3 sequences, roughly 15% of them seen once, and the ten largest clones take 2.5% to 4%. Material for sequencing was blood. Receptor source: a woman aged 40-49 years with Graves' ophthalmopathy.

This chain links TRBV15 with TRBJ2-2; possibly TRBD2 for D (6 bases). From germline, CDR1 is LNHNV and CDR2 YYDKDF (reference sequence). CDR3 length: 14 residues. Trimming took 0 bases from V and 6 from J, leaving 8 bases between them. CDR3: CATSRDTSSGELFF. Written as DNA, the CDR3 is TGTGCCACCAGCAGAGATACTAGCTCCGGGGAGCTGTTTTTT.

This clonotype was counted a single time. V and J are TRBV19 and TRBJ2-1, with D perhaps TRBD1 (6 bases). Between the trimmed V and J ends, which lost 6 bases and 7 bases, there was a span of 19 bases. CDR3 length: 15 amino acids. Germline V lookup: CDR1 LNHDA, CDR2 SQIVND (reference sequence). The CDR3: CASRGLNRVGNEQFF. The CDR3 DNA is TGTGCCAGTAGGGGGCTCAACAGGGTTGGGAATGAGCAGTTCTTC.

This clonotype was seen a few times. The rearrangement joins TRBV20-1 to TRBJ2-1; D may be TRBD2 (6 bases). The CDR3 runs to 16 residues. V lost 5 bases, J lost 2 bases, and 19 bases lay in between. Germline V CDR1 and CDR2: DFQATT, SNEGSKA (reference sequence). The CDR3 DNA is TGCAGTGCTGCCCCCATCTCAGCGGGTCCCTACAATGAGCAGTTCTTC. The encoded protein is CSAAPISAGPYNEQFF.

This clonotype was seen many times. The rearrangement uses TRBV2 and TRBJ1-4, with a weak D call TRBD1 (5 bases). CDR3 length: 18 amino acids. V lost 7 bases and J 0 bases, leaving 21 bases between the germline ends. The germline V gene encodes CDR1 SNHLY and CDR2 FYNNEI. CDR3 bases: TGTGCCAGCACCTGGGGACCCCTTAACCCTGCAACTAATGAAAAACTGTTTTTT. This gives the protein CASTWGPLNPATNEKLFF.

The J gene is TRBJ1-4, the V gene TRBV28; 10 bases fit TRBD1. CDR1 and CDR2 (germline): MDHEN, SYDVKM. The V gene end was trimmed by 4 bases and the J gene end by 6 bases; junction bases not matched to a gene: 8. The CDR3 spans 16 residues. For the CDR3, the DNA is TGTGCCAGCAGTTCGCCGGGACAGGGGTGGGATGAAAAACTGTTTTTT. This sequence encodes CASSSPGQGWDEKLFF. The whole variable domain, filled in from reference TRBV28 and TRBJ1-4, reads DVKVTQSSRYLVKRTGEKVFLECVQDMDHENMFWYRQDPGLGLRLIYFSYDVKMKEKGDIPEGYSVSREKKERFSLILESASTNQTSMYLCASSSPGQGWDEKLFFGSGTQLSVL.

This clonotype was detected many times. J is TRBJ1-3 and V is TRBV20-1; no clear D. Trimming shortened V by 7 bases and J by 0 bases, and 10 bases separated the two germline ends. Germline CDR1 is DFQATT and CDR2 is SNEGSKA (reference sequence). The CDR3 runs to 13 residues. The DNA of the CDR3 is TGCAGTGTCCGATATGACTCTGGAAACACCATATATTTT. Its protein is CSVRYDSGNTIYF.

This clonotype was observed many times. The V gene is TRBV18, the J gene TRBJ2-3; 11 bases fit TRBD2. The junction had 10 bases not matched to a gene; V was cut back by 8 bases and J by 3 bases. The CDR3 sequence is 16 residues long. Germline V gene data show CDR1 as KGHSH and CDR2 as LQKENI. Here the CDR3 reads CASSLLAGGATDTQYF. For the CDR3, the DNA is TGTGCCAGCAGCCTTCTAGCGGGAGGAGCGACAGATACGCAGTATTTT.

The J gene is TRBJ2-3, the V gene TRBV5-1, with 8 bases lining up with TRBD2. Germline-derived CDR1 and CDR2 are SGHRS and YFSETQ. V was clipped by 4 bases and J by 5 bases; unmatched bases: 3. This CDR3 has 13 residues. CDR3 nucleotides: TGCGCCAGCAGCACGGGACTAGGAGATACGCAGTATTTT. This codes for CASSTGLGDTQYF.

A few counts support this clonotype. The rearrangement links TRBV29-1 to TRBJ2-3; 10 nucleotides align to TRBD2. The CDR3 loop spans 16 amino acids. V shed 3 bases and J 6 bases; nucleotides not matched to a gene: 12. CDR1 SQVTM and CDR2 ANQGSEA come from the germline V gene. CDR3 residues: CSVELLAGANMDTQYF. The CDR3 DNA sequence: TGCAGCGTTGAGTTGCTAGCGGGGGCTAATATGGATACGCAGTATTTT.

This clonotype has at least ten counts. The J gene is TRBJ2-7, the V gene TRBV27; maybe TRBD2 (7 bases). The CDR3 has 17 residues. Germline values: CDR1 MNHEY, CDR2 SMNVEV (reference sequence). The V end was cut by 6 bases, the J end by 0 bases, with 21 bases between. CDR3 loop: CASSLHFRGGSSYEQYF. CDR3 coding DNA: TGTGCCAGCAGCCTGCATTTTAGGGGGGGAAGCTCCTACGAGCAGTACTTC.

The chain joins TRBV7-9 to TRBJ2-5; TRBD1 aligns across 9 bases. The CDR3 length is 13 residues. Looked up from germline, CDR1 is SEHNR and CDR2 is FQNEAQ (reference sequence). After removal of 6 bases from V and 5 bases from J, the junction contained 4 bases not matched to a gene. The CDR3 region is CASSAQGAETQYF. The CDR3 DNA follows: TGTGCCAGCAGTGCACAGGGGGCGGAGACCCAGTACTTC.

Ten or more counts support this clonotype. The J gene is TRBJ2-1, the V gene TRBV20-1; perhaps D is TRBD1 or TRBD2 (5 bases each). Germline lookup yields CDR1 DFQATT and CDR2 SNEGSKA (reference sequence). The CDR3 is 15 residues long. Trimming took off 5 bases at V and 4 bases at J, with 18 bases between the two ends. This chain's CDR3 is CSAPKTGTPYNEQFF. Here the CDR3 DNA reads TGCAGTGCTCCTAAGACCGGGACGCCGTACAATGAGCAGTTCTTC.

This clonotype was observed many times. This chain connects TRBV2 to TRBJ2-7; TRBD2 agrees at 7 bases. Germline CDR1 reads SNHLY; CDR2 reads FYNNEI. The CDR3 runs to 15 residues. The V segment lost 3 bases and the J segment 4 bases; nucleotides outside the gene matches: 9. The CDR3, as DNA: TGTGCCAGCAGTGATCGTGATAGCGGGTGGTACGAGCAGTACTTC. Amino acids: CASSDRDSGWYEQYF. Together with reference TRBV2 and TRBJ2-7, the CDR3 gives the full variable domain: EPEVTQTPSHQVTQMGQEVILRCVPISNHLYFYWYRQILGQKVEFLVSFYNNEISEKSEIFDDQFSVERPDGSNFTLKIRSTKLEDSAMYFCASSDRDSGWYEQYFGPGTRLTVT.

As DNA, the CDR3 is TGTGCCAGCCCACAATTGTGGAAGGGGGTGGATACAAGCACAGATACGCAGTATTTT. This codes for CASPQLWKGVDTSTDTQYF. The chain links TRBV5-8 to TRBJ2-3, with D maybe TRBD1 (6 bases). CDR3 size: 19 residues. The germline V and J ends were trimmed by 7 bases and 0 bases, with 27 bases remaining between them. Per the germline V gene, CDR1 is SGHTS and CDR2 is YDEGEE.

This clonotype was seen ten or more times. The genes are TRBV6-1 and TRBJ1-5; D perhaps matches TRBD1 (5 bases). V gave up 3 bases and J gave up 5 bases, with 23 bases separating them. From germline, CDR1 is MNHNS and CDR2 SASEGT. CDR3 length: 18 residues. DNA for the CDR3: TGTGCCAGCAGTGACCCAAGATGGGACTCCGGCGGCGATCAGCCCCAGCATTTT. This gives the protein CASSDPRWDSGGDQPQHF.

About this clonotype itself: A clone one base away is much larger, so this may be a read error. Here the CDR3 DNA reads TGTGCCAGCAGGCAGAGCCACGAGCAGCACTTC. The encoded protein is CASRQSHEQHF. The J gene is TRBJ2-7, the V gene TRBV2; D unresolved. This CDR3 is 11 amino acids long. The V gene's germline CDR1 is SNHLY and CDR2 FYNNEI.

Only a few counts were recorded for this clonotype. The rearrangement joins TRBV20-1 to TRBJ2-3; 7 bases match TRBD1. The CDR3 totals 12 residues. Germline CDR1 DFQATT, CDR2 SNEGSKA (reference sequence). V was clipped by 5 bases and J by 4 bases; unmatched bases: 3. DNA for the CDR3: TGCAGTGCTGCCGGGACAGCAGATACGCAGTATTTT. Amino acids: CSAAGTADTQYF.

At least ten counts were recorded for this clonotype. This rearrangement joins TRBV6-1 to TRBJ1-1; maybe TRBD1 (5 bases). With 7 bases removed from V and 0 bases from J, the gap between germline ends came to 15 bases. The CDR3 is 15 residues long. Germline CDR1 is MNHNS and CDR2 is SASEGT. In DNA form, the CDR3 reads TGTGCCAGCATTGGAGGGGACGGGGTGAACACTGAAGCTTTCTTT. It codes for CASIGGDGVNTEAFF.

The sample holds many counts of this clonotype. The chain combines TRBV6-1 with TRBJ1-1; perhaps TRBD1 as D (5 bases). There are 14 residues in the CDR3. Germline CDR1 reads MNHNS; CDR2 reads SASEGT. V was trimmed by 5 bases and J by 2 bases, leaving 12 bases between them. The CDR3 sequence: CASSRDGINTEAFF. Written as DNA, the CDR3 is TGTGCCAGCAGTCGGGACGGCATAAACACTGAAGCTTTCTTT.

Comment on this clonotype: With a much larger clone just one base away, this may be a read error. This chain joins TRBV20-1 and TRBJ1-6; no reliable D call. CDR3 length: 15 residues. Trimming shortened V by 5 bases and J by 5 bases, and 16 bases separated the two germline ends. Germline lookup yields CDR1 DFQATT and CDR2 SNEGSKA (reference sequence). The CDR3 region is CSAGVGGINNSPLHF. The CDR3, as DNA: TGCAGTGCTGGAGTTGGAGGGATCAATAATTCACCCCTCCACTTT.

This clonotype came up many times. The chain combines TRBV20-1 with TRBJ2-1; 10 bases map to TRBD1. The CDR3 is made up of 15 amino acids. Germline CDR1 reads DFQATT; CDR2 reads SNEGSKA (reference sequence). V shed 6 bases, J shed 4 bases, and the junction held 9 bases outside the gene matches. CDR3 nucleotides: TGCAGTGCCGCCTCCGGACAGGGGGTTTACAATGAGCAGTTCTTC. Protein product: CSAASGQGVYNEQFF.

The CDR3 here is CASSPYEGVVSETQYF. The CDR3 DNA sequence: TGTGCCAGCAGTCCCTATGAGGGAGTGGTTTCGGAGACCCAGTACTTC. The gene calls are TRBV12-3 or TRBV12-4 and TRBJ2-5; maybe TRBD2 (5 bases). Trimming took off 5 bases at V and 5 bases at J, with 21 bases between the two ends. The CDR3 runs 16 residues.

The genes are TRBV12-3 or TRBV12-4 and TRBJ2-7; D call uncertain. Trimming took off 2 bases at V and 2 bases at J, with 7 bases between the two ends. The CDR3 runs to 13 residues. The CDR3 region has the DNA TGTGCCAGCAGTTTACGGAGCCCCTACGAGCAGTACTTC. Its protein product is CASSLRSPYEQYF.

This clonotype was seen repeatedly, ten times or more. The chain employs TRBV20-1 and TRBJ2-1, with D possibly TRBD2 on 5 matching bases. Germline V CDR1 and CDR2: DFQATT, SNEGSKA (reference sequence). This CDR3 has 14 amino acids. V was pared by 0 bases and J by 11 bases, with 17 bases between. CDR3 nucleotide sequence: TGCAGTGCTAGAGATGGGCTAGCCCGAACTCAGCAGTTCTTC. Amino acids: CSARDGLARTQQFF.

The sample holds many counts of this clonotype. The chain employs TRBV2 and TRBJ1-2, with 8 bases fitting TRBD1. The length of the CDR3 is 13 residues. V was pared by 3 bases and J by 8 bases, with 5 bases of the junction left unmatched. CDR1 is SNHLY and CDR2 is FYNNEI in the germline V gene. CDR3 residues: CASSEYRGNGYTF. The CDR3, as DNA: TGTGCCAGCAGTGAGTACAGGGGGAACGGCTACACCTTC.

This clonotype has ten or more counts. The chain carries TRBV7-2 and TRBJ2-1; TRBD2 might be the D (7 bases). Germline CDR1 reads SGHTA; CDR2 reads FQGNSA. Trimming removed 4 bases from V and 9 bases from J, with 13 bases in between. This CDR3 spans 13 amino acids. The CDR3 coding sequence is TGTGCCAGCAGCTCTGGGGGGGCAGTTGAGCAGTTCTTC. It yields the protein CASSSGGAVEQFF. Supplemented by reference TRBV7-2 and TRBJ2-1, the full variable domain reads GAGVSQSPSNKVTEKGKDVELRCDPISGHTALYWYRQSLGQGLEFLIYFQGNSAPDKSGLPSDRFSAERTGGSVSTLTIQRTQQEDSAVYLCASSSGGAVEQFFGPGTRLTVL.

This clonotype was seen at least ten times. V and J are TRBV18 and TRBJ2-5, with D perhaps TRBD1 or TRBD2 (5 bases each). The CDR3 loop spans 14 amino acids. Germline V gene sequence: CDR1 KGHSH, CDR2 LQKENI. With 4 bases removed from V and 0 bases from J, the gap between germline ends came to 9 bases. In nucleotides, the CDR3 is TGTGCCAGCTCACTCCGGGACGACCAAGAGACCCAGTACTTC. It translates to CASSLRDDQETQYF.